This is a list of T cell receptor beta chains from one sample in a study of shared clonotypes between healthy human individuals. Only in-frame clones appear in the TCRdb table, and some are missing; sequencing was by immunoSEQ multiplex PCR. The table records about 2 million clones, about 94% of them present only once. Sequenced input: naive CD8+ T cells sorted from blood. These receptors all come from a man in his late teens or twenties in good health. CDR3s include the opening cysteine and the closing phenylalanine or tryptophan. A D gene is named only where the DNA matches it firmly. Size values are once, few and many counts, or a class for expanded clones, and some rows have none.

d_gene | abundance | j_gene | v_gene | CDR3nt | CDR3aa
- | - | TRBJ2-3 | TRBV4-1 | TGCGCCAGCAGCCAAGAGTGGAGCACAGATACGCAGTATTTT | CASSQEWSTDTQYF
- | - | TRBJ2-7 | TRBV4-1 | TGCGCCAGCAGCCAACTTCAGACGGCCTACGAGCAGTACTTC | CASSQLQTAYEQYF
- | - | TRBJ1-1 | TRBV29-1 | TGCAGCGTTGTAGCGTGGCAGGGTTTGATTGGTGAAGCTTTCTTT | CSVVAWQGLIGEAFF
- | - | TRBJ1-2 | TRBV7-9 | TGTGCCAGCAGCTTTCTGGAATTTGCTGGCTACACCTTC | CASSFLEFAGYTF
- | - | TRBJ2-7 | TRBV5-1 | TGCGCCAGCAGCTTGGTACAGGGTAGCTACGAGCAGTACTTC | CASSLVQGSYEQYF
TRBD2 | once | TRBJ2-7 | TRBV7-8 | TGTGCCAGCAGCTTAGAGGGAGGGAGTTCTTACGAGCAGTACTTC | CASSLEGGSSYEQYF
TRBD1 | - | TRBJ2-7 | TRBV5-5 | TGTGCCAGCAGTACTCAGGGGGACCCCTCCTACGAGCAGTACTTC | CASSTQGDPSYEQYF
TRBD2 | - | TRBJ2-6 | TRBV7-6 | TGTGCCAGCAGCTTAGCGATGGGACTAGCGGATTCTATCTCTGGGGCCAACGTCCTGACTTTC | CASSLAMGLADSISGANVLTF
- | - | TRBJ1-4 | TRBV11-3 | TGTGCCAGCAGCTTAGGGGCAGGCTCTAATGAAAAACTGTTTTTT | CASSLGAGSNEKLFF
- | - | TRBJ2-7 | TRBV27 | TGTGCCAGCAGCCTCCCGGGATACGAGCAGTACTTC | CASSLPGYEQYF
- | - | TRBJ1-1 | TRBV19 | TGTGCCAGTGCGTACAGGCCCACTGAAGCTTTCTTT | CASAYRPTEAFF
- | - | TRBJ1-1 | TRBV11-1 | TGTGCCAGCAGCCGAGGGACTGCAAACATGAACACTGAAGCTTTCTTT | CASSRGTANMNTEAFF
TRBD1 | - | TRBJ1-2 | TRBV30 | TGTGCCTGGAGTCACGGACAGGGGGCGCGCGGCTACACCTTC | CAWSHGQGARGYTF
- | - | TRBJ2-2 | TRBV7-9 | TGTGCCAGCAGCTTGGATAGCACTTCCCAAAACACCGGGGAGCTGTTTTTT | CASSLDSTSQNTGELFF
- | - | TRBJ2-4 | TRBV7-2 | TGTGCCAGCAGCTTAGTTGCGGAGAAAAACATCCAGTACTTC | CASSLVAEKNIQYF
- | once | TRBJ2-7 | TRBV11-2 | TGTGCCAGCAGCTTCCTCACTCGGGAGCAGTACTTC | CASSFLTREQYF
TRBD1 | - | TRBJ2-1 | TRBV7-9 | TGTGCCAGCAGCTTTGGACAGGGGCGCTACAATGAGCAGTTCTTC | CASSFGQGRYNEQFF
- | - | TRBJ2-5 | TRBV7-9 | TGTGCCAGCAGCGTTACTCCGGACCAAGAGACCCAGTACTTC | CASSVTPDQETQYF